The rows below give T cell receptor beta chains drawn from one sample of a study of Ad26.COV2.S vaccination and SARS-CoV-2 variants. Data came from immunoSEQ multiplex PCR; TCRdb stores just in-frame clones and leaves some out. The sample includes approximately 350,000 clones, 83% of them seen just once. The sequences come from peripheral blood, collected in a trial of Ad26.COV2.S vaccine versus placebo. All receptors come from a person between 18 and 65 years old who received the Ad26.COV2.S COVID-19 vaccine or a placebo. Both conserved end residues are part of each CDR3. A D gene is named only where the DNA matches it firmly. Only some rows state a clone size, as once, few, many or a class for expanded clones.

CDR3nt: TGCGCCAGCAGCCAAGAAGCTTCTATGGCCAGACAAGAGACCCAGTACTTC
CDR3aa: CASSQEASMARQETQYF
j_gene: TRBJ2-5
d_gene: -
abundance: -
v_gene: TRBV4-1

CDR3nt: TGTGCCAGCTCACCACCGTCCCTAGCGGGAACCGGTACGCAGTATTTT
CDR3aa: CASSPPSLAGTGTQYF
j_gene: TRBJ2-3
d_gene: TRBD2
abundance: -
v_gene: TRBV18

CDR3nt: TGTGCCAGCAGCCCCCGGCTGACCGGGGAGCTGTTTTTT
CDR3aa: CASSPRLTGELFF
j_gene: TRBJ2-2
d_gene: -
abundance: few
v_gene: TRBV14

CDR3nt: TGTGCCAGCAGCTCAGGGGACAGGAGATATAGCAATCAGCCCCAGCATTTT
CDR3aa: CASSSGDRRYSNQPQHF
j_gene: TRBJ1-5
d_gene: TRBD1
abundance: few
v_gene: TRBV11-2

CDR3nt: TGCGCCAGCAGCCCGGGACTAGCGGGGGGGCTATCCCAAGAGACCCAGTACTTC
CDR3aa: CASSPGLAGGLSQETQYF
j_gene: TRBJ2-5
d_gene: TRBD2
abundance: -
v_gene: TRBV5-1

CDR3nt: TGTGCCACCAGTGATCCTTCCTCAGGCGCAGATACGCAGTATTTT
CDR3aa: CATSDPSSGADTQYF
j_gene: TRBJ2-3
d_gene: -
abundance: -
v_gene: TRBV24-1

CDR3nt: TGTGCCAGTAGTATAAGGGGGGGCGGTTACAATGAGCAGTTCTTC
CDR3aa: CASSIRGGGYNEQFF
j_gene: TRBJ2-1
d_gene: -
abundance: -
v_gene: TRBV19

CDR3nt: TGCGCCAGCAGCCTTAGGACAGGGCACGGGGAGCTGTTTTTT
CDR3aa: CASSLRTGHGELFF
j_gene: TRBJ2-2
d_gene: TRBD1
abundance: once
v_gene: TRBV5-1

CDR3nt: TGTGCCAGCAGCCCCTACGGCACAGAGCTCTCTGGAAACACCATATATTTT
CDR3aa: CASSPYGTELSGNTIYF
j_gene: TRBJ1-3
d_gene: -
abundance: once
v_gene: TRBV3-1/TRBV3-2

CDR3nt: TGTGCCAGCAGCTTTGGCCATCGGACTAATGAAAAACTGTTTTTT
CDR3aa: CASSFGHRTNEKLFF
j_gene: TRBJ1-4
d_gene: -
abundance: -
v_gene: TRBV11-3

CDR3nt: TGTGCCAGCAGCTTGGCGACCGGGACACACTCCCGTGCTGAGCAGTTCTTC
CDR3aa: CASSLATGTHSRAEQFF
j_gene: TRBJ2-1
d_gene: -
abundance: -
v_gene: TRBV7-9

CDR3nt: TGTGCCGGATCAGGGCGGGGGGCTAACACTGAAGCTTTCTTT
CDR3aa: CAGSGRGANTEAFF
j_gene: TRBJ1-1
d_gene: -
abundance: -
v_gene: TRBV11-3

CDR3nt: TGTGCCAGCAGCTTGCCGAGGCAGAGGGGCTCTGGAAACACCATATATTTT
CDR3aa: CASSLPRQRGSGNTIYF
j_gene: TRBJ1-3
d_gene: -
abundance: -
v_gene: TRBV5-4

CDR3nt: TGCAGCGGGGGGGAGGACTATGGCTACACCTTC
CDR3aa: CSGGEDYGYTF
j_gene: TRBJ1-2
d_gene: -
abundance: once
v_gene: TRBV29-1

CDR3nt: TGTGCCAGCAGCTTACGCCCCCCTCGGGACAGGGTCGCCAAAGGGGATACGCAGTATTTT
CDR3aa: CASSLRPPRDRVAKGDTQYF
j_gene: TRBJ2-3
d_gene: TRBD1
abundance: -
v_gene: TRBV7-3

CDR3nt: TGTGCCAGCAGCTTAGGCCCAGGGATGGAGGGACAGGGGGAGACCCAGTACTTC
CDR3aa: CASSLGPGMEGQGETQYF
j_gene: TRBJ2-5
d_gene: TRBD1
abundance: -
v_gene: TRBV13

CDR3nt: TGTGCCAGCAGCCACGGACTAGAAATGTTAGCAGATACGCAGTATTTT
CDR3aa: CASSHGLEMLADTQYF
j_gene: TRBJ2-3
d_gene: TRBD2
abundance: -
v_gene: TRBV4-2

CDR3nt: TGCGCCAGCAGTCAATCGGACCGCCGGTGGGGTCTCAATGAGCAGTTCTTC
CDR3aa: CASSQSDRRWGLNEQFF
j_gene: TRBJ2-1
d_gene: -
abundance: -
v_gene: TRBV23-1

CDR3nt: TGTGCCAGCAGTTACGGGGCGGGCGGACTCTCCTACGAGCAGTACTTC
CDR3aa: CASSYGAGGLSYEQYF
j_gene: TRBJ2-7
d_gene: -
abundance: -
v_gene: TRBV6-2/TRBV6-3

CDR3nt: TGTGCCAGCAGCCAAGTCGACAGGGGGCCGGGGGCTTTCTTT
CDR3aa: CASSQVDRGPGAFF
j_gene: TRBJ1-1
d_gene: TRBD1
abundance: -
v_gene: TRBV3-1/TRBV3-2

CDR3nt: TGTGCCATCAGTGAGCCGCCCTACGAGCAGTACTTC
CDR3aa: CAISEPPYEQYF
j_gene: TRBJ2-7
d_gene: -
abundance: -
v_gene: TRBV10-3

CDR3nt: TGCGCCAGCAGCGTGGGGTTCGGGGGCGCTTTTGTCGACGAAGCTTTCTTT
CDR3aa: CASSVGFGGAFVDEAFF
j_gene: TRBJ1-1
d_gene: -
abundance: -
v_gene: TRBV5-1

CDR3nt: TGTGCCAGCAGTCCCGGGACAGGGTATTACGAGCAGTACTTC
CDR3aa: CASSPGTGYYEQYF
j_gene: TRBJ2-7
d_gene: TRBD1
abundance: -
v_gene: TRBV5-4

CDR3nt: TGTGCCATCAGTGAGTCCGGGGGGGCAAACACCGGGGAGCTGTTTTTT
CDR3aa: CAISESGGANTGELFF
j_gene: TRBJ2-2
d_gene: TRBD2
abundance: -
v_gene: TRBV10-3

CDR3nt: TGTGCCAGCAGTTCGACAGGGGCCAATCAGCCCCAGCATTTT
CDR3aa: CASSSTGANQPQHF
j_gene: TRBJ1-5
d_gene: TRBD1
abundance: -
v_gene: TRBV5-6

CDR3nt: TGCGCCAGCAGCCCCCGGGACCAACCGAACAATGAGCAGTTCTTC
CDR3aa: CASSPRDQPNNEQFF
j_gene: TRBJ2-1
d_gene: -
abundance: -
v_gene: TRBV4-1

CDR3nt: TGCGCCAGCAGCGACGGTAGCGGCTCCTACGAGCAGTACTTC
CDR3aa: CASSDGSGSYEQYF
j_gene: TRBJ2-7
d_gene: -
abundance: -
v_gene: TRBV4-1

CDR3nt: TGTGCCAGCACTACGATGACAGGGGGCACAGCTTTCTTT
CDR3aa: CASTTMTGGTAFF
j_gene: TRBJ1-1
d_gene: TRBD1
abundance: medium-sized
v_gene: TRBV6-6

CDR3nt: TGCGCCAGCAGCCAAGGGACAGGGAATAATTCACCCCTCCACTTT
CDR3aa: CASSQGTGNNSPLHF
j_gene: TRBJ1-6
d_gene: TRBD1
abundance: once
v_gene: TRBV4-3

CDR3nt: TGTGCCAGCTCCCAAGGGATGCTTCAACAGGGCTACACCTTC
CDR3aa: CASSQGMLQQGYTF
j_gene: TRBJ1-2
d_gene: -
abundance: few
v_gene: TRBV18

CDR3nt: TGCGCCAGCAGCCAAGAGGGAACCGGCTACGAGCAGTACTTC
CDR3aa: CASSQEGTGYEQYF
j_gene: TRBJ2-7
d_gene: -
abundance: -
v_gene: TRBV4-1

CDR3nt: TGTGCCAGCACCCTAATCGTTAGCGGGGGGGCCAGGGATACGCAGTATTTT
CDR3aa: CASTLIVSGGARDTQYF
j_gene: TRBJ2-3
d_gene: TRBD2
abundance: -
v_gene: TRBV5-5